This TCR beta chain was recovered during a study of blood T cells in healthy people across ages (dated by TCRdb to 2015 to 2017). Broadly, across the study: In model experiments, template switching captured about one uniquely barcoded TCR beta cDNA molecule for every two T cells. The study measured age-related changes in TCR beta repertoire diversity using deep sequencing normalized with unique cDNA molecular identifiers. Donors of different ages were randomly distributed across sequencing lanes to avoid experimental bias. Four age groups were formed from the donors: young (average approximately 16 years), middle-aged (more than 35), aged (about 68) and long-lived (less than 85). Two additional independent replicas of 1 million unique cDNA reads from the same blood draw were analyzed for two donors (one aged 18 to 30 and one aged 80 or older).

The library was obtained by 5' RACE. Sequencing took place on an Illumina HiSeq 2500. The second PCR ran for roughly 7 to 12 cycles and used a J-beta primer mix along with a sample-barcoded 5' primer. A unique molecular identifier was introduced onto each TCR beta cDNA molecule by a template-switch 5' adaptor carrying 12 random nucleotides. At least 3 million CDR3-containing paired-end reads were obtained from each sample. First-strand cDNA synthesis was performed from all RNA using the Mint cDNA synthesis kit, with priming by a TRBC-specific oligonucleotide. Following uracil-DNA glycosylase treatment, all cDNA underwent a first 18-cycle PCR with the universal primers M1SS and BC2_uni_R. Concerning the study's data processing: For normalization, 1 million high-quality reads were randomly selected from each sample, with every read carrying a distinct molecular identifier. Instead of being binned into consensus sequences, reads with shared molecular identifiers were discarded. MiTCR, with a Q25 quality threshold and the strictest error-elimination algorithm, was used for CDR3 identification, clonotype clustering and error correction. A nonparametric unseen species model with Euler transformation was used to estimate a lower bound on total TCR beta diversity. TCRdb itself trimmed the public reads at Q25 with fastp, ran MiXCR and retained productive beta chains. Each record represents a unique CDR3 protein, reported with the most common genes and DNA among its rows. The V and J calls and clone size are TCRdb's, not the authors'. In all, the sample holds just under 900,000 distinct CDR3 sequences, and 25% to 30% of those were seen once. 17% of the sample belongs to the ten largest clones.

Systemically healthy Caucasian individuals from Russia, 35 to 50 in total and aged about 6 to 90 years, were included as donors. Each donor gave approximately 10 milliliters of peripheral blood, collected into EDTA-treated Vacutainer tubes. Ficoll-Paque density-gradient centrifugation was used to isolate PBMCs, with at least 7 million per sample. Total RNA, at least 6 micrograms per sample, was extracted from PBMCs with Trizol reagent. Naive CD45RAhigh/CD27high T cell percentages were measured by flow cytometry on a PBMC aliquot from every donor. The CDR3 contains 13 residues, cysteine and phenylalanine counted. The CDR3 DNA has 39 bases and is translated from base 1. The junction shows trimming of 5 bases on V and 3 bases on J, plus 9 bases between the germline ends. Looking up the germline V gene yields CDR1 SGHDT and CDR2 YYEEEE. Overall study outcomes, separate from this receptor: As age increased, observed TCR beta diversity per million T cells dropped in a roughly linear way, and a significant reduction was already evident by age about 40. Estimates of total diversity based on one million sequenced T cells were considered lower bounds and underestimates. A strong correlation was found between observed TCR beta diversity and the percentage of naive T cells measured by flow cytometry. Donor CMV infection status was unknown, potentially confounding age-related changes in expanded clonotypes. Conclusive comparison of naive and antigen-experienced compartments was prevented by the profiling of bulk unsorted PBMCs. Compared with the aged group, the long-lived group had more naive CD4+ T cells, fewer expanded clones and increased TCR diversity, a pattern suggesting age selection.

This clonotype has more than one count but fewer than ten. Its target antigen remains unknown. Nothing much larger sits one base from this clone, and base qualities are not available. The specimen was blood. The receptor comes from an elderly woman in good health. The V and J genes are TRBV5-6 and TRBJ1-5; tentative D gene TRBD1, with 5 bases matching. In nucleotide form, the sequence is TGTGCCAGCAGTGGGGGAAACAATCAGCCCCAGCATTTT. Its translation reads: CASSGGNNQPQHF.